These 3 T cell receptor beta chains share one sample of origin, sequenced in a study of T cells in Graves' hyperthyroidism and ophthalmopathy. TCR beta CDR3 regions were amplified from RNA transcripts. In the first-round RT-PCR of the TCR CDR3, the HTBI primer set was used. TCRdb itself ran the multiplex PCR reads through MiXCR, one entry per CDR3 protein. The data contain 500,000 to 800,000 distinct CDR3 sequences, roughly 45% of them singletons. Source material: peripheral blood or thyroid tissue (not recorded which). The receptors come from an adult man with Graves' disease, either hyperthyroidism or ophthalmopathy (not recorded which).

As to this clonotype: It may be a read error: a sequence one base away is much more abundant. The genes are TRBV24-1 and TRBJ2-5; 7 bases match TRBD2. The CDR3 covers 14 residues. With V trimmed by 7 bases and J by 3 bases, 7 bases remained unmatched. Germline values: CDR1 KGHDR, CDR2 SFDVKD. CDR3 DNA: TGTGCCACCAGGAGGACTAGAGGGGAAGAGACCCAGTACTTC. Translated: CATRRTRGEETQYF.

This clonotype occurred a few times. The chain is built from TRBV12-5 and TRBJ1-3; D is ambiguous. Trimming cost V 0 bases and J 6 bases, with 3 bases left between them. Germline CDR1 and CDR2: LGHNT and FRNRAP. CDR3 length: 12 residues. DNA for the CDR3: TGTGCTAGTGGTTTGGTACTAAACACCATATATTTT. It is translated as CASGLVLNTIYF. The whole variable domain, filled in from reference TRBV12-5 and TRBJ1-3, reads DARVTQTPRHKVTEMGQEVTMRCQPILGHNTVFWYRQTMMQGLELLAYFRNRAPLDDSGMPKDRFSAEMPDATLATLKIQPSEPRDSAVYFCASGLVLNTIYFGEGSWLTVV.

The sample holds a few counts of this clonotype. This chain connects TRBV20-1 to TRBJ1-3; the D gene is possibly TRBD1 (5 bases). V was shortened by 1 base and J by 7 bases, with 14 bases between the two germline ends. There are 14 residues in the CDR3. CDR1 is DFQATT, CDR2 SNEGSKA, per germline (reference sequence). CDR3 sequence: CSARVPGRMNTIYF. The DNA for the CDR3 is TGCAGTGCTAGAGTCCCAGGGAGGATGAACACCATATATTTT.